This is a list of T cell receptor beta chains from one sample in a study of blood T cell repertoires in COVID-19. The data were produced by immunoSEQ multiplex PCR, yet TCRdb's version contains in-frame clones alone and is incomplete. This sample has over 150,000 clones, with about 80% found just once. The sequencing input was peripheral blood. The receptors derive from a woman aged 55-75 years with acute or convalescent COVID-19. CDR3s include the opening cysteine and the closing phenylalanine or tryptophan. The order of the fields is clone size, J gene, V gene, D gene, CDR3 protein, CDR3 DNA. The D gene is left open where the match is weak. Clone sizes are given selectively: once, few, many, or a class where the clone is expanded.

. | TRBJ1-6 | TRBV5-1 | TRBD1 | CASSLVGQGANSPLHF | TGCGCCAGCAGCTTGGTAGGACAGGGGGCGAATTCACCCCTCCACTTT
. | TRBJ2-7 | TRBV4-2 | . | CASSAARSGQRTWEQYF | TGTGCCAGCAGCGCCGCGAGGAGCGGCCAACGGACTTGGGAGCAGTACTTC
. | TRBJ2-5 | TRBV5-1 | TRBD2 | CASSLGLAGGRRRETQYF | TGCGCCAGCAGCTTGGGACTAGCGGGGGGCCGCCGGAGGGAGACCCAGTACTTC
. | TRBJ1-2 | TRBV6-6 | . | CASVGRGLSEGYTF | TGTGCCAGCGTAGGGAGAGGGTTAAGTGAAGGCTACACCTTC
. | TRBJ2-7 | TRBV13 | . | CASSLSLREQYF | TGTGCCAGCAGCCTCTCCCTCCGGGAGCAGTACTTC
. | TRBJ1-6 | TRBV5-5 | . | CASSLAQAQGWRSPLHF | TGTGCCAGCAGCTTGGCCCAAGCTCAGGGTTGGCGGTCACCCCTCCACTTT
. | TRBJ1-1 | TRBV3-1/TRBV3-2 | TRBD1 | CASSQVAGGNTEAFF | TGTGCCAGCAGCCAAGTTGCAGGGGGGAACACTGAAGCTTTCTTT
few | TRBJ1-2 | TRBV7-6 | . | CASSPGTLYSNYGYTF | TGTGCCAGCAGCCCAGGGACACTGTATTCTAACTATGGCTACACCTTC
. | TRBJ2-1 | TRBV18 | . | CASSPPSPNNEQFF | TGTGCCAGCTCACCCCCGAGTCCTAACAATGAGCAGTTCTTC
. | TRBJ2-1 | TRBV11-1 | . | CASSPQGQPYNEQFF | TGTGCCAGCAGCCCCCAAGGACAGCCTTACAATGAGCAGTTCTTC
. | TRBJ2-1 | TRBV5-5 | . | CASSLPVDSRAYNEQFF | TGTGCCAGCAGCTTGCCGGTGGACTCGAGGGCATACAATGAGCAGTTCTTC
. | TRBJ1-1 | TRBV6-5 | TRBD1 | CASSYSGQFMNTEAFF | TGTGCCAGCAGTTACTCGGGACAGTTCATGAACACTGAAGCTTTCTTT
. | TRBJ1-5 | TRBV3-1/TRBV3-2 | . | CASSQDRGAPQHF | TGTGCCAGCAGCCAAGATCGGGGGGCACCCCAGCATTTT
. | TRBJ1-4 | TRBV6-5 | TRBD1 | CASSFGTGTEKLFF | TGTGCCAGCAGTTTCGGGACAGGGACCGAAAAACTGTTTTTT
. | TRBJ2-5 | TRBV7-7 | . | CASSLEDGAFETQYF | TGTGCTAGCAGCTTAGAAGATGGGGCGTTTGAGACCCAGTACTTC
many | TRBJ1-3 | TRBV18 | . | CASSPPTFQGTNSGNTIYF | TGTGCCAGCTCACCACCGACCTTTCAGGGGACTAACTCTGGAAACACCATATATTTT
. | TRBJ2-2 | TRBV9 | . | CASSVGDTGELFF | TGTGCCAGCAGCGTTGGAGACACCGGGGAGCTGTTTTTT
. | TRBJ2-3 | TRBV5-1 | TRBD2 | CASSTRTSGGVTDTQYF | TGCGCCAGCAGCACCCGGACTAGCGGGGGGGTCACAGATACGCAGTATTTT
. | TRBJ2-7 | TRBV7-2 | TRBD1 | CASSWTGVHEQYF | TGTGCCAGCAGCTGGACAGGGGTGCACGAGCAGTACTTC
. | TRBJ1-4 | TRBV3-1/TRBV3-2 | . | CASSRSIQGKLFF | TGTGCCAGCAGCCGATCCATACAGGGAAAACTGTTTTTT
. | TRBJ2-5 | TRBV5-1 | TRBD1 | CASSPGQGGETQYF | TGCGCCAGCAGCCCGGGACAGGGGGGCGAGACCCAGTACTTC